The T cell receptor (beta chain) under discussion was sequenced for a study of T cell responses to AZD1222 COVID-19 vaccine. At the level of the study: Analysis merged second doses at about 4 or about 12 weeks.

Study-wide findings and caveats: Of spike-specific TCRs, nearly half reportedly target regions left unmutated in variants. After the peak T cell response, and only then, were repertoires sampled.

With regard to this clone: What it binds is unknown.

Sequencing was performed with immunoSEQ multiplex PCR; in TCRdb, only in-frame clones are kept and a portion is missing. The table has about 120,000 clones, roughly 89% seen once; the top ten hold roughly an eighth. The CDR3 is 14 amino acids. The germline V gene has CDR1 KGHSH and CDR2 LQKENI. Trimming pared 2 bases from V and 3 bases from J, leaving 9 bases between. The receptor comes from an adult in good health. Sequenced material: peripheral blood, taken on day 0 of AZD1222 vaccination. The rearrangement uses TRBV18 and TRBJ2-3, with D perhaps TRBD1 (6 bases). The CDR3 DNA sequence: TGTGCCAGCTCACCATTCGACAGGACAGATACGCAGTATTTT. Translated: CASSPFDRTDTQYF.